Below are 9 T cell receptor beta chains sequenced from a single sample in a study of blood T cells in healthy people across ages. The use of a sample-barcoded 5' primer and a J-beta primer mix characterized a second PCR of about 7 to 12 cycles. In TCRdb, the 5' RACE reads were re-called with MiXCR into one record per CDR3 protein. The table lists 1.5 million to 2 million distinct CDR3 sequences, less than 50% of them singletons. Material for sequencing was blood. These receptors originate from a woman between 40 and 50 years old in good health.

This clonotype was counted a few times. V gene TRBV7-2 combines with J gene TRBJ2-1; TRBD2 matches at 9 bases. The V gene end was trimmed by 6 bases and the J gene end by 8 bases; junction bases not matched to a gene: 2. The CDR3 spans 12 residues. Germline CDR1 SGHTA, CDR2 FQGNSA. DNA of the CDR3: TGTGCCAGCAGGCTAGCGGGATATGAGCAGTTCTTC. Amino acid sequence: CASRLAGYEQFF. The variable domain in full, completed from reference TRBV7-2 and TRBJ2-1, reads GAGVSQSPSNKVTEKGKDVELRCDPISGHTALYWYRQSLGQGLEFLIYFQGNSAPDKSGLPSDRFSAERTGGSVSTLTIQRTQQEDSAVYLCASRLAGYEQFFGPGTRLTVL.

The V and J genes are TRBV7-2 and TRBJ1-5; D gene uncertain. The CDR3 consists of 13 residues. Looked up from germline, CDR1 is SGHTA and CDR2 is FQGNSA. Deletions cut 5 bases from V and 7 bases from J, with 12 bases between. CDR3 region: CASSDYHGQPQHF. Written as DNA, the CDR3 is TGTGCCAGCAGCGATTATCATGGGCAGCCCCAGCATTTT.

This rearrangement joins TRBV10-3 to TRBJ2-2, with TRBD1 matching over 7 bases. V lost 10 bases to trimming and J lost 3 bases; unmatched junction nucleotides: 5. The CDR3 runs to 13 residues. Germline V CDR1 and CDR2: ENHRY, SYGVKD. CDR3 sequence reads: CATTGLDTGELFF. The DNA of the CDR3 is TGTGCCACGACAGGGCTCGACACCGGGGAGCTGTTTTTT.

The CDR3: CASTWGGTSGANVLTF. In nucleotides, the CDR3 is TGTGCCAGCACCTGGGGAGGCACCTCTGGGGCCAACGTCCTGACTTTC. The rearrangement joins TRBV28 to TRBJ2-6; D perhaps matches TRBD2 (6 bases). V shed 7 bases and J shed 0 bases, with 13 bases lying between them. The V gene's germline CDR1 is MDHEN and CDR2 SYDVKM. This CDR3 region has 16 residues.

The rearrangement uses TRBV6-2 or TRBV6-3 and TRBJ2-5; 12 nucleotides match TRBD1. The J call could be wrong; TRBJ2-7 is a better fit for the DNA end. The germline CDR1 and CDR2 sequences are MNHEY and SVGEGT. The CDR3 is made up of 14 amino acids. The CDR3 here is CASSRDRGRDEQYF. CDR3 bases: TGTGCCAGCAGTCGGGACAGGGGGCGGGACGAGCAGTACTTC.

The rearrangement uses TRBV7-9 and TRBJ2-6, with a tentative D call TRBD2 (5 bases). Per the germline V gene, CDR1 is SEHNR and CDR2 is FQNEAQ (reference sequence). This CDR3 region has 17 residues. The germline V and J ends were trimmed by 2 bases and 0 bases, with 11 bases remaining between them. This chain's CDR3 is CASSLPGRDSGANVLTF. The CDR3 nucleotides read TGTGCCAGCAGCTTACCAGGACGGGACTCTGGGGCCAACGTCCTGACTTTC. The whole variable domain, filled in from reference TRBV7-9 and TRBJ2-6, reads DTGVSQNPRHKITKRGQNVTFRCDPISEHNRLYWYRQTLGQGPEFLTYFQNEAQLEKSRLLSDRFSAERPKGSFSTLEIQRTEQGDSAMYLCASSLPGRDSGANVLTFGAGSRLTVL.

The V and J genes are TRBV10-3 and TRBJ2-5, with a weak D call TRBD1 (6 bases). Germline V gene lookup returns CDR1 ENHRY and CDR2 SYGVKD. CDR3 size: 13 residues. The V end lost 5 bases, the J end lost 0 bases, and 7 bases lay between the germline ends. The CDR3 DNA sequence: TGTGCCATCAGTAGGGACAACCAAGAGACCCAGTACTTC. It codes for CAISRDNQETQYF.

J is TRBJ1-2 and V is TRBV4-2; a possible D gene is TRBD1 (5 bases). V lost 0 bases to trimming and J lost 3 bases, with 11 bases between them. From germline, CDR1 is LGHNA and CDR2 YNFKEQ. The CDR3 spans 15 residues. Here the CDR3 DNA reads TGTGCCAGCAGCCAAGATATTGGGGGAGACTATGGCTACACCTTC. Translation: CASSQDIGGDYGYTF.

This sequence joins TRBV15 and TRBJ1-1; D is perhaps TRBD1 (6 bases). The CDR3 runs to 14 residues. Germline V gives CDR1 LNHNV, CDR2 YYDKDF (reference sequence). Between the trimmed V and J ends, which lost 1 base and 3 bases, there was a span of 9 bases. The CDR3 reads CATSRAEGDTEAFF. In DNA form, the CDR3 reads TGTGCCACCAGCAGAGCCGAGGGGGACACTGAAGCTTTCTTT. Looking up the rest from reference TRBV15 and TRBJ1-1 gives the full variable domain: DAMVIQNPRYQVTQFGKPVTLSCSQTLNHNVMYWYQQKSSQAPKLLFHYYDKDFNNEADTPDNFQSRRPNTSFCFLDIRSPGLGDTAMYLCATSRAEGDTEAFFGQGTRLTVV.